This TCR beta chain stems from a study of molecular identifiers for immune sequencing clone quantification. Germline V gene sequence: CDR1 MNHNS, CDR2 SASEGT. Trimming at V came to 5 bases and at J to 2 bases, leaving 6 bases not matched to a gene. CDR3 size: 15 residues. TCRdb ran MiXCR on the PCR reads and lists one entry per CDR3 protein. The table lists about 640,000 distinct CDR3 sequences, just under 20% of them singletons. A CD8+CD4-CCR7+CD45RA+ gate was used to sort naive CD8 T cells. In its sample, this clonotype was seen many times. V usage is TRBV6-1 and J usage is TRBJ2-7, with 10 bases matching TRBD2. The receptor comes from a human donor in good health. Some libraries in this study had Jurkat cell RNA spiked in. The specimen was naive CD8+ T cells from blood, with Jurkat cell RNA spiked in. Noted subset: FACS-sorted CD8+CD4-CCR7+CD45RA+ naive T cells. CDR3 in amino acids: CASSIDTSGTYEQYF. The CDR3 bases are TGTGCCAGCAGTATTGATACTAGCGGGACCTACGAGCAGTACTTC.